This T cell receptor beta chain was sequenced during a study of blood T cell repertoires in COVID-19. The length of the CDR3 is 16 residues. Germline V lookup: CDR1 LNHDA, CDR2 SQIVND (reference sequence). Trimming stripped 6 bases from V and 3 bases from J, with 17 bases between. The assay was immunoSEQ multiplex PCR, and TCRdb's table has in-frame clones only and misses some. The repertoire has around 170,000 clones, about three quarters of them found once; the top ten carry about 12%. What was sequenced was peripheral blood. The rearrangement joins TRBV19 to TRBJ2-2; tentatively, D is TRBD1 (6 bases). The receptor was derived from a woman aged 80 or over with COVID-19, enrolled during active disease. CDR3: CASRPGHWDYTGELFF. The CDR3 nucleotides read TGTGCCAGTAGGCCGGGACATTGGGATTACACCGGGGAGCTGTTTTTT.